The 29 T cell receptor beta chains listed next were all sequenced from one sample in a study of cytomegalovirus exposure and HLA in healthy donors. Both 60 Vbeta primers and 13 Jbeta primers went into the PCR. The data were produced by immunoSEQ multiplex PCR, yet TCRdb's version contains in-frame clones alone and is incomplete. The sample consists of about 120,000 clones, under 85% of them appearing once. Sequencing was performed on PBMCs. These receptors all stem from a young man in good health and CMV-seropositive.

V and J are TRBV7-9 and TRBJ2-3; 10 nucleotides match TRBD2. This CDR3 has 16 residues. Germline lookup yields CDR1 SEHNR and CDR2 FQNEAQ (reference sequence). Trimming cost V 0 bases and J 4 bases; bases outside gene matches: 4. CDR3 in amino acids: CASSLALAGVPDTQYF. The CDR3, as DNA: TGTGCCAGCAGCTTAGCTCTAGCGGGAGTACCAGATACGCAGTATTTT.

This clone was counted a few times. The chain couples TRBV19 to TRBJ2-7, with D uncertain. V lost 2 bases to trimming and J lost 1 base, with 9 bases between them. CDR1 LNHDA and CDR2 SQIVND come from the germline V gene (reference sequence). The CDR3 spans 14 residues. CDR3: CASSIFQDSYEQYF. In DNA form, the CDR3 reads TGTGCCAGTAGTATATTTCAGGATTCCTACGAGCAGTACTTC.

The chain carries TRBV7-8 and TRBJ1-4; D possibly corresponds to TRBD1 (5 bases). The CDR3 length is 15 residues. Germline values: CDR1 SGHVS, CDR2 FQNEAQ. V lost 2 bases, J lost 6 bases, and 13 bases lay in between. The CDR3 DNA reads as TGTGCCAGCAGCTTATATCGGGGGTCTTATGAAAAACTGTTTTTT. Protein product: CASSLYRGSYEKLFF.

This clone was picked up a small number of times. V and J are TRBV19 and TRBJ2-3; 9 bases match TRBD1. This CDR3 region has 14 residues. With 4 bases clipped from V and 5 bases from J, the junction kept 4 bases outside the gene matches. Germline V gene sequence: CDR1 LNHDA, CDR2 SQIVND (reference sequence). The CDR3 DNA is TGTGCCAGTAGTAGGGACAGGGCCGGAGATACGCAGTATTTT. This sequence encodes CASSRDRAGDTQYF.

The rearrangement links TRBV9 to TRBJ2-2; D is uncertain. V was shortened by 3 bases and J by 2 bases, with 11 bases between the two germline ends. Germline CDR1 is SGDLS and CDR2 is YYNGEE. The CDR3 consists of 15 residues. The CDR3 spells CASSAPVTNTGELFF. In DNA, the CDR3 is TGTGCCAGCAGCGCACCAGTTACCAACACCGGGGAGCTGTTTTTT.

CDR3 protein: CASSLGQGAGEQYF. In DNA, the CDR3 is TGTGCCAGCTCACTCGGGCAGGGGGCGGGCGAGCAGTACTTC. The chain uses TRBV11-3 and TRBJ2-7; 8 bases are shared with TRBD1. The CDR3 has 14 residues. Germline-derived CDR1 and CDR2 are SGHNT and YENEEA. The ends lost 8 bases at V and 6 bases at J; junction bases unmatched: 12.

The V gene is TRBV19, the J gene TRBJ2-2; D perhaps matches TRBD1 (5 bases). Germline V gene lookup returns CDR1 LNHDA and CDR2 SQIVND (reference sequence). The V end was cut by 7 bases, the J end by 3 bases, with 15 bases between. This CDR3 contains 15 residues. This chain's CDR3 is CASTQVGLDTGELFF. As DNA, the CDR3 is TGTGCCAGTACCCAGGTGGGGCTAGACACCGGGGAGCTGTTTTTT.

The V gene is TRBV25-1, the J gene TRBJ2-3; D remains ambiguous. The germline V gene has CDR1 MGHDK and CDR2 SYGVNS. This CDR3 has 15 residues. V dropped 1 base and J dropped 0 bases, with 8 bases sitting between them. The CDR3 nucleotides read TGTGCCAGCAGTGAATCCAGACTGAGCACAGATACGCAGTATTTT. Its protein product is CASSESRLSTDTQYF.

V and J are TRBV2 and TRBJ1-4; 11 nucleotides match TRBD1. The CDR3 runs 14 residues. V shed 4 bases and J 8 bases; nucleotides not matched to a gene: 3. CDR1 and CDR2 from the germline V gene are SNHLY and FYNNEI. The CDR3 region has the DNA TGTGCCAGCAGTGGGGGACAGGGGGGAGAAAAACTGTTTTTT. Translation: CASSGGQGGEKLFF.

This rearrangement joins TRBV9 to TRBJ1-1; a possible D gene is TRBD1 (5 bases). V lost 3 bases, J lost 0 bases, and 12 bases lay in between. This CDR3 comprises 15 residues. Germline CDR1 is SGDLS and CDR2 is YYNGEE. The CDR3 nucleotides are TGTGCCAGCAGCGAGCCGACAGAGCTGAACACTGAAGCTTTCTTT. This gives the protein CASSEPTELNTEAFF.

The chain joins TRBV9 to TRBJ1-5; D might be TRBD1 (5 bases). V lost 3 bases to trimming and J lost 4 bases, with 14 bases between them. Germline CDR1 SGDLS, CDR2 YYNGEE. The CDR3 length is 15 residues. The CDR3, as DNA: TGTGCCAGCAGCGGACCCGGGGGAGAGAATCAGCCCCAGCATTTT. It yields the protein CASSGPGGENQPQHF. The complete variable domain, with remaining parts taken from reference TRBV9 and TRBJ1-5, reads DSGVTQTPKHLITATGQRVTLRCSPRSGDLSVYWYQQSLDQGLQFLIQYYNGEERAKGNILERFSAQQFPDLHSELNLSSLELGDSALYFCASSGPGGENQPQHFGDGTRLSIL.

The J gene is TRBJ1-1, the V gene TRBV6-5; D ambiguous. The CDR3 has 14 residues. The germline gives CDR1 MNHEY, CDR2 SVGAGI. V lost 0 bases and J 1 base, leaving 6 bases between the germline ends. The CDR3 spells CASSYSEENTEAFF. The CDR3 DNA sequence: TGTGCCAGCAGTTACTCAGAGGAGAACACTGAAGCTTTCTTT.

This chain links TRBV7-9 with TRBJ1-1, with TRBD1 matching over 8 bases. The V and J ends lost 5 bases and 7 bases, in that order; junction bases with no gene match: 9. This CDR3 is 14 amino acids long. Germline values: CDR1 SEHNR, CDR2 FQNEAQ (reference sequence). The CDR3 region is CASSKQGVGSEAFF. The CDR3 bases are TGTGCCAGCAGCAAACAGGGGGTAGGTAGTGAAGCTTTCTTT. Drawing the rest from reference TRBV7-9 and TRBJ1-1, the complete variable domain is DTGVSQNPRHKITKRGQNVTFRCDPISEHNRLYWYRQTLGQGPEFLTYFQNEAQLEKSRLLSDRFSAERPKGSFSTLEIQRTEQGDSAMYLCASSKQGVGSEAFFGQGTRLTVV.

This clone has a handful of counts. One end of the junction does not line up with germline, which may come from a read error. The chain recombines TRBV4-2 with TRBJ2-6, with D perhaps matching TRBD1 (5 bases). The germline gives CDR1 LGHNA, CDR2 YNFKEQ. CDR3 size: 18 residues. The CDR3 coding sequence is TGTGCCAGCAGCCAAAGGATGATGATCGGAACTGGGGCCAACGGCCTGACTTTC. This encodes CASSQRMMIGTGANGLTF.

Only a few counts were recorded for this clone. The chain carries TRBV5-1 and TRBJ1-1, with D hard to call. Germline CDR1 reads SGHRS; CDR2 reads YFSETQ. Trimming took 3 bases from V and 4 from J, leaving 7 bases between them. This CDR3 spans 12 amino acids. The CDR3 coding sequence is TGCGCCAGCAGCTCCGAGTCCACTGAAGCTTTCTTT. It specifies CASSSESTEAFF.

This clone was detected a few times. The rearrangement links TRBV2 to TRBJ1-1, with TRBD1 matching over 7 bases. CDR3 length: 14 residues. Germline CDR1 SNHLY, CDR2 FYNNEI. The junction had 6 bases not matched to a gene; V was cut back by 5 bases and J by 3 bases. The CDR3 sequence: CASSLQGWDTEAFF. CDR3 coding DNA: TGTGCCAGCAGTTTACAGGGGTGGGACACTGAAGCTTTCTTT. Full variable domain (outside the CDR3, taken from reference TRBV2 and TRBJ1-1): EPEVTQTPSHQVTQMGQEVILRCVPISNHLYFYWYRQILGQKVEFLVSFYNNEISEKSEIFDDQFSVERPDGSNFTLKIRSTKLEDSAMYFCASSLQGWDTEAFFGQGTRLTVV.

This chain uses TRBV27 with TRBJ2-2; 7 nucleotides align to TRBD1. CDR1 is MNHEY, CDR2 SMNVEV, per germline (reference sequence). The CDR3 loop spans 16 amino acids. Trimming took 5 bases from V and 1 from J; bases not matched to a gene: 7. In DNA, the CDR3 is TGTGCCAGCAGTAGAGCCGGGACAGTGAACACCGGGGAGCTGTTTTTT. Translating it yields CASSRAGTVNTGELFF.

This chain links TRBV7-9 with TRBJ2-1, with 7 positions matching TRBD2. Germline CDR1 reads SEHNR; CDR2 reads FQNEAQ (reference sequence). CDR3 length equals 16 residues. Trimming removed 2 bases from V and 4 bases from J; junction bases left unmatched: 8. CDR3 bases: TGTGCCAGCAGCTTACAGGGCGGGGGTCCGTACAATGAGCAGTTCTTC. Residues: CASSLQGGGPYNEQFF.

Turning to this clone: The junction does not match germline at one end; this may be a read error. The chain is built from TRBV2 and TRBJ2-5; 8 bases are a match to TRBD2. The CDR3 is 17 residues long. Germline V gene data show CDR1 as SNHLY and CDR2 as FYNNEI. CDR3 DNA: TGTGCCAGCAGTCAAGCGGCTAGCGGGTCGTACCAAGAGACCCAGTACTTC. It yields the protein CASSQAASGSYQETQYF.

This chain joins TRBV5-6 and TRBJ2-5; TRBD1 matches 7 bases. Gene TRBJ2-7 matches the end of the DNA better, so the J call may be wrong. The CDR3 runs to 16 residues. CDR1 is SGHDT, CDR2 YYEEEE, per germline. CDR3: CASRGPGQPVLYEQYF. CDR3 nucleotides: TGTGCCAGCAGGGGACCGGGACAGCCGGTTCTCTACGAGCAGTACTTC.

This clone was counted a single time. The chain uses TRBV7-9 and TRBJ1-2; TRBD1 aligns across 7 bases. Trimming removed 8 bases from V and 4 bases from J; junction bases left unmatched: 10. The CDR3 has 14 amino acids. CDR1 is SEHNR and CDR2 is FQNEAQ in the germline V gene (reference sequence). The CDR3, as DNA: TGTGCCAGCGAAGACAGGGCGGGACCCTATGGCTACACCTTC. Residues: CASEDRAGPYGYTF.

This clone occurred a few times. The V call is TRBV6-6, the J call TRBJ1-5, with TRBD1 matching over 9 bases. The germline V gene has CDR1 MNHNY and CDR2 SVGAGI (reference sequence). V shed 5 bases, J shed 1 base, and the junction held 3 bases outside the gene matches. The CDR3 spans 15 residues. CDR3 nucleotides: TGTGCCAGCAGTCCGGGGACAGGGAGCAATCAGCCCCAGCATTTT. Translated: CASSPGTGSNQPQHF.

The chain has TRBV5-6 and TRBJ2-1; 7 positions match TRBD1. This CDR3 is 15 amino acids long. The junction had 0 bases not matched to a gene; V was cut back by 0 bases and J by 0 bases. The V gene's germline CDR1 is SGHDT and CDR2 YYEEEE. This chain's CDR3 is CASSLGTGSYNEQFF. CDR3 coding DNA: TGTGCCAGCAGCTTGGGGACAGGCTCCTACAATGAGCAGTTCTTC. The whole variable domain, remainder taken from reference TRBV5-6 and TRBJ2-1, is DAGVTQSPTHLIKTRGQQVTLRCSPKSGHDTVSWYQQALGQGPQFIFQYYEEEERQRGNFPDRFSGHQFPNYSSELNVNALLLGDSALYLCASSLGTGSYNEQFFGPGTRLTVL.

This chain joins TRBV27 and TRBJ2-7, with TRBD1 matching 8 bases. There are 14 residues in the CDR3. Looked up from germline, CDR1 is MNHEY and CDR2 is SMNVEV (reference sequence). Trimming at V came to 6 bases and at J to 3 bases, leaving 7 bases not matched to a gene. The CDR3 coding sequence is TGTGCCAGCAGCAAGGACAGGGCTTTCTACGAGCAGTACTTC. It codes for CASSKDRAFYEQYF.

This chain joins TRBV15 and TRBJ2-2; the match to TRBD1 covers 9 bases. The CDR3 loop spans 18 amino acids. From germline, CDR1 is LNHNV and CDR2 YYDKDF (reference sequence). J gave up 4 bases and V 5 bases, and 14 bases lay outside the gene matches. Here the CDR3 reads CATSVDRAGTGSTGELFF. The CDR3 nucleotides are TGTGCCACCAGCGTAGACCGGGCCGGGACAGGGAGCACCGGGGAGCTGTTTTTT.

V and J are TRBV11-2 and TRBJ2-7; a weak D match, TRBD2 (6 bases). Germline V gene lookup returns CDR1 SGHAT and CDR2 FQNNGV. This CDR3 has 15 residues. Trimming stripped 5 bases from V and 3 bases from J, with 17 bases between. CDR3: CASSASAGEVYEQYF. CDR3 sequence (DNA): TGTGCCAGCAGCGCGTCGGCCGGGGAGGTCTACGAGCAGTACTTC.

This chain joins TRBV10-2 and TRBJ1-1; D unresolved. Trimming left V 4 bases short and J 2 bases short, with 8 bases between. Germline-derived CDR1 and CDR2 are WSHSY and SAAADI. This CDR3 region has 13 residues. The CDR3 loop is CASSAGINTEAFF. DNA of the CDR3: TGCGCCAGCAGTGCGGGTATCAACACTGAAGCTTTCTTT.

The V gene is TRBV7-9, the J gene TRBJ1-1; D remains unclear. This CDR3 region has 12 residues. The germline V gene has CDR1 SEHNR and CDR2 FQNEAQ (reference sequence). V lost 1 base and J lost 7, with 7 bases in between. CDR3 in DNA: TGTGCCAGCAGCTTAGGATACAGTGAAGCTTTCTTT. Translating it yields CASSLGYSEAFF. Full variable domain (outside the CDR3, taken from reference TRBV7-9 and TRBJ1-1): DTGVSQNPRHKITKRGQNVTFRCDPISEHNRLYWYRQTLGQGPEFLTYFQNEAQLEKSRLLSDRFSAERPKGSFSTLEIQRTEQGDSAMYLCASSLGYSEAFFGQGTRLTVV.

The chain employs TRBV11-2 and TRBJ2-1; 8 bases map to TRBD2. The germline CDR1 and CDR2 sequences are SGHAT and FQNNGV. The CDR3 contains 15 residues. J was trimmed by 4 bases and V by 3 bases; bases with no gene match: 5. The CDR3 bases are TGTGCCAGCAGCTTTAGCGGGACCGAATACAATGAGCAGTTCTTC. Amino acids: CASSFSGTEYNEQFF. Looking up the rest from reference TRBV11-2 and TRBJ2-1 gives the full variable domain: EAGVAQSPRYKIIEKRQSVAFWCNPISGHATLYWYQQILGQGPKLLIQFQNNGVVDDSQLPKDRFSAERLKGVDSTLKIQPAKLEDSAVYLCASSFSGTEYNEQFFGPGTRLTVL.